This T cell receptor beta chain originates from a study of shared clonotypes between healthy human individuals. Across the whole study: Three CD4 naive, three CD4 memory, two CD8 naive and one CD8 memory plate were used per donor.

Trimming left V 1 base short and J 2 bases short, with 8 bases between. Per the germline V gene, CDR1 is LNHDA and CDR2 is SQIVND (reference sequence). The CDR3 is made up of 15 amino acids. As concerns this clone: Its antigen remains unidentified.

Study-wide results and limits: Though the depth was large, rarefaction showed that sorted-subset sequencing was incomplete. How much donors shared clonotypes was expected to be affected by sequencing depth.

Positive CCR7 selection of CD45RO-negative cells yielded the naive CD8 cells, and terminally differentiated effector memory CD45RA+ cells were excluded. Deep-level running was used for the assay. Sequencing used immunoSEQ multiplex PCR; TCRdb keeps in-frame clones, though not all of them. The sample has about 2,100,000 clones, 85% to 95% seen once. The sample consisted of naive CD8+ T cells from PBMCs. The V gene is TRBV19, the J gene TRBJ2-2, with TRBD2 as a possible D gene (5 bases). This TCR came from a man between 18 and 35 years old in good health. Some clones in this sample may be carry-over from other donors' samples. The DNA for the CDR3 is TGTGCCAGTAGTATAGGGACTTTTAACACCGGGGAGCTGTTTTTT. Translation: CASSIGTFNTGELFF.